This T cell receptor beta chain came from a study of OX40 agonist ivuxolimab in advanced cancers. In the study overall: The drug used for patients, ivuxolimab, was an agonistic anti-OX40 (CD134) antibody. Study-wide results and limits: Specificity for antigen went undetermined in the expanded peripheral T cells. Average numbers of expanded clones were greater in CD8+ T cells than in CD4+.

Concerning this clone: As yet, its antigen is unknown.

Using immunoSEQ multiplex PCR, the repertoire was profiled, and TCRdb retains in-frame clones only, with some absent. The sample lists about 85,000 clones; 80% to 90% were seen once. The CDR3 has 15 residues. The germline CDR1 and CDR2 sequences are SGHAT and FQNNGV. V gave up 0 bases and J gave up 7 bases; unmatched junction bases: 2. The chain employs TRBV11-2 and TRBJ1-6; 8 bases agree with TRBD1. The sequence was collected from an adult with an advanced solid tumor such as melanoma, head and neck, liver or kidney cancer. The sample was CD4+ or CD8+ T cells sorted from blood, taken in a trial of the OX40 agonist ivuxolimab. In DNA, the CDR3 is TGTGCCAGCAGCTTAGAGTGGACAGGGAATTCACCCCTCCACTTT. This codes for CASSLEWTGNSPLHF.